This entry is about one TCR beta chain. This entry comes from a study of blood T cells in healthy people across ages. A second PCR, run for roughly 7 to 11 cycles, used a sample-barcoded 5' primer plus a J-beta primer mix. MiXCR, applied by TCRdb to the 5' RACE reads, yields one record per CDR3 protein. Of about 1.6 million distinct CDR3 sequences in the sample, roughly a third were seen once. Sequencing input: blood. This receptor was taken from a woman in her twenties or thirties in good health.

The CDR3 DNA reads TGTGCCAGCAGCCAAACCCATCAGCGGGGGATTAACTATGGCTACACCTTC. This translates into CASSQTHQRGINYGYTF. The V and J genes are TRBV27 and TRBJ1-2; TRBD1 might be the D (5 bases). The CDR3 sequence is 17 residues long. The V gene's germline CDR1 is MNHEY and CDR2 SMNVEV (reference sequence). Trimming left V 6 bases short and J 1 base short, with 21 bases between.